This T cell receptor beta chain was sequenced in a study of Graves' ophthalmopathy and Graves' hyperthyroidism. New diagnoses, under 2 months' duration, and ages 18 to 65 characterized the hyperthyroidism patients. The TCR beta CDR3 regions underwent amplification from RNA transcripts. HTBI-primed RT-PCR formed the first round, and a multiplex PCR formed the second. TCRdb used MiXCR to reprocess the multiplex PCR reads, holding one entry per CDR3 protein. The sample carries 400,000 or so distinct CDR3 sequences, 15% recorded once. This clonotype occurred many times. Germline V gene data show CDR1 as SEHNR and CDR2 as FQNEAQ (reference sequence). Between the trimmed V and J ends, which lost 3 bases and 3 bases, there was a span of 12 bases. This CDR3 is built from 14 residues.

The chain joins TRBV7-9 to TRBJ2-7, with D hard to call. Sequenced: peripheral blood. The origin of this receptor is a woman between 18 and 29 years old with stable Graves' hyperthyroidism. The CDR3 DNA reads as TGTGCCAGCAGCTTTCCCACAGTGGGCTACGAGCAGTACTTC. Amino acids: CASSFPTVGYEQYF.